This T cell receptor (beta chain) stems from a study of PD-L1 blockade in urothelial cancer. As for the study in general: Between 0 and 3 prior chemotherapy regimens had been given to patients.

Sequencing used immunoSEQ multiplex PCR; TCRdb keeps in-frame clones, though not all of them. The repertoire holds about 70,000 clones, with around 84% as singletons. Between the trimmed V and J ends, which lost 0 bases and 2 bases, there was a span of 12 bases. In germline, CDR1 is SGHNT, CDR2 YYREEE (reference sequence). The CDR3 is 15 residues long. The clonotype comes from a man between 65 and 85 years old with urothelial cancer. The V and J genes are TRBV5-4 and TRBJ2-7; a weak D match, TRBD1 (6 bases). This specimen was PBMCs, taken around atezolizumab (anti-PD-L1) treatment. CDR3 nucleotides: TGTGCCAGCAGCTTGGGTGGCAGGGGCCCCTACGAGCAGTACTTC. Protein: CASSLGGRGPYEQYF.